This T cell receptor beta chain was sequenced for a study of T cells expressing NK-cell markers. Concerning this clonotype: No antigen is known for it.

Overall study findings and caveats: Nothing established the HCMV specificity of expanded NKG2C+ T cell clones.

TCR beta libraries carry UMIs added by 5'RACE template switching. TCRdb reworked the 5' RACE reads into one entry per CDR3 protein, no DNA. This sample lists approximately 440,000 distinct CDR3 sequences; its ten largest clones have 1.4%. CDR1 is DFQATT, CDR2 SNEGSKA, per germline (reference sequence). The CDR3 length is 18 residues. Sample: blood T cells: a sorted CD56 or NKG2C T cell subset, CD4+ or CD8+ T cells, or bulk PBMC T cells (not recorded which). This receptor was identified in a woman between 45 and 65 years old in good health. This sequence joins TRBV20-1 and TRBJ2-1; TCRdb reports TRBD2, a call that lacks DNA to check it against. The chain's CDR3 is CSARDLSKGLAGFNEQFF.